This entry lists 4 T cell receptor beta chains sequenced from one sample in a study of CXCR3-negative and CXCR3-positive naive CD8 T cells. These receptors lack a known antigen. All TRB cDNA libraries came from 5' RACE performed with UMI labels. TCRdb reprocessed the 5' RACE reads, keeping one entry per CDR3 protein, no DNA. This table holds 65,000 to 75,000 distinct CDR3 sequences. Whole-study results and caveats: TRB CDR3s were more hydrophobic in CXCR3-positive than in CXCR3-negative naive cells.

The specimen was naive CXCR3+ CD8+ T cells from blood. Subset given: CD45RO-CCR7+CD27+CD95- naive CD8+ T cells expressing CXCR3 (TNR3+). The receptors were gathered from a human donor in good health. Some clones in this sample may be carry-over from other donors' samples.

The chain employs TRBV7-9 and TRBJ2-1. Per the germline V gene, CDR1 is SEHNR and CDR2 is FQNEAQ (reference sequence). The CDR3 is made up of 11 amino acids. CDR3 loop: CASSFTDEQFF.

This chain links TRBV28 with TRBJ2-7; TCRdb gives TRBD1 as the D gene, but with no DNA this cannot be confirmed. Germline CDR1 and CDR2: MDHEN and SYDVKM. The CDR3 totals 15 residues. Here the CDR3 reads CASSLSVGAVYEQYF.

The CDR3 region is CSVDGLAGGRETQYF. V is TRBV29-1 and J is TRBJ2-5; there is no DNA to check the TCRdb D call of TRBD2. CDR1 SQVTM and CDR2 ANQGSEA come from the germline V gene. This CDR3 spans 15 amino acids.

The V call is TRBV29-1, the J call TRBJ2-5; TCRdb designates TRBD2, a call that cannot be tested without DNA. The CDR3 contains 15 residues. Germline-derived CDR1 and CDR2 are SQVTM and ANQGSEA. The CDR3 loop is CSVEGLAGVGETQYF.